Reported below is one T cell receptor beta chain. Source study methods: For nucleated cells, counts were estimated from reference gene primer amplification. The repertoire was sequenced with immunoSEQ multiplex PCR; TCRdb's copy has only in-frame clones and lacks some. That table supplies the V and J calls and clone size; D and trimming were determined from the DNA. The repertoire holds over 150,000 clones, around 84% seen once, with 1% to 1.2% in the top ten. These data belong to a study of blood T cell repertoires in COVID-19. Overall study context: Sites across the United States, Italy and Spain contributed samples from acute and convalescent COVID-19. The analysed material was cDNA or gDNA that came from T cells, B-cell-depleted T cells, or PBMCs.

Per the germline V gene, CDR1 is LGHNT and CDR2 is FRNRAP. The CDR3 contains 16 residues. The V gene lost 1 base and the J gene lost 3 bases, with 15 bases spanning the gap. The sequencing input was peripheral blood. The chain links TRBV12-5 to TRBJ2-5; D is perhaps TRBD2 (5 bases). This sequence was found in a man aged 35 to 55 with acute or convalescent COVID-19. CDR3 loop: CASGLGGSPREETQYF. The CDR3 DNA reads TGTGCTAGTGGTTTGGGAGGGTCCCCGAGGGAAGAGACCCAGTACTTC. The whole variable domain, remainder taken from reference TRBV12-5 and TRBJ2-5, is DARVTQTPRHKVTEMGQEVTMRCQPILGHNTVFWYRQTMMQGLELLAYFRNRAPLDDSGMPKDRFSAEMPDATLATLKIQPSEPRDSAVYFCASGLGGSPREETQYFGPGTRLLVL.